Below, 9 T cell receptor beta chains from the same sample are listed, as sequenced in a study of PD-L1 blockade in urothelial cancer. Profiled with immunoSEQ multiplex PCR; TCRdb holds only in-frame clones, not every one. The data hold tens of thousands of clones, with approximately 88% observed a single time. Noted time point: pretreatment peripheral blood. The sample in question was PBMCs, obtained around atezolizumab (anti-PD-L1) treatment. Receptors originate from a woman aged 55-69 years with urothelial cancer.

The rearrangement joins TRBV19 to TRBJ1-1; TRBD1 is a possible D gene (6 bases). CDR1 LNHDA and CDR2 SQIVND come from the germline V gene (reference sequence). The CDR3 runs to 13 residues. The V and J ends lost 7 bases and 2 bases respectively, with 11 bases between them. CDR3 nucleotide sequence: TGTGCCAGTAACGGGACACCAAACACTGAAGCTTTCTTT. This gives the protein CASNGTPNTEAFF.

The V gene is TRBV7-8, the J gene TRBJ2-3; 13 bases align to TRBD2. J gave up 2 bases and V 5 bases, and 7 bases lay outside the gene matches. Germline assignment: CDR1 SGHVS and CDR2 FQNEAQ. This CDR3 has 17 residues. The CDR3 here is CASSLRTSGGHTDTQYF. CDR3 DNA sequence: TGTGCCAGCAGCCTTCGGACTAGCGGGGGACACACAGATACGCAGTATTTT.

J is TRBJ1-2 and V is TRBV5-1; 9 bases match TRBD1. Germline V gene data show CDR1 as SGHRS and CDR2 as YFSETQ. The CDR3 is 16 amino acids. Trimming took 7 bases from V and 0 from J; bases not matched to a gene: 10. CDR3 sequence (DNA): TGCGCCAGCCACTCCGGGACAGGGTCGGCTAACTATGGCTACACCTTC. Its protein product is CASHSGTGSANYGYTF.

The V gene is TRBV7-9, the J gene TRBJ2-7; tentatively, D is TRBD1 (6 bases). V lost 4 bases and J 3 bases, leaving 7 bases between the germline ends. This CDR3 has 12 residues. The germline V gene has CDR1 SEHNR and CDR2 FQNEAQ (reference sequence). The CDR3: CASSSRGYEQYF. The DNA for the CDR3 is TGTGCCAGCAGCTCCAGGGGCTACGAGCAGTACTTC.

The chain has TRBV6-1 and TRBJ2-7; D gene unclear. Germline V gene data show CDR1 as MNHNS and CDR2 as SASEGT. The CDR3 is made up of 12 amino acids. Trimming removed 5 bases from V and 3 bases from J, with 8 bases in between. CDR3 DNA sequence: TGTGCCAGCAGTTTAATGAGCTACGAGCAGTACTTC. Its protein is CASSLMSYEQYF.

CDR3 loop: CASSRPGLAGLHEQYF. The CDR3 nucleotides read TGTGCCAGCAGCCGACCGGGACTAGCGGGGTTGCACGAGCAGTACTTC. The chain links TRBV7-9 to TRBJ2-7; 13 positions agree with TRBD2. Per the germline V gene, CDR1 is SEHNR and CDR2 is FQNEAQ (reference sequence). With V trimmed by 5 bases and J by 5 bases, 9 bases remained unmatched. The CDR3 is made up of 16 amino acids. Looking up the rest from reference TRBV7-9 and TRBJ2-7 gives the full variable domain: DTGVSQNPRHKITKRGQNVTFRCDPISEHNRLYWYRQTLGQGPEFLTYFQNEAQLEKSRLLSDRFSAERPKGSFSTLEIQRTEQGDSAMYLCASSRPGLAGLHEQYFGPGTRLTVT.

This chain links TRBV9 with TRBJ1-2, with D possibly being TRBD1 (6 bases). Germline V lookup: CDR1 SGDLS, CDR2 YYNGEE. This CDR3 is built from 18 residues. Deletions cut 0 bases from V and 3 bases from J, with 21 bases between. CDR3 protein: CASSVEGSEQGNDYGYTF. CDR3 sequence (DNA): TGTGCCAGCAGCGTAGAAGGGTCTGAACAGGGAAATGACTATGGCTACACCTTC.

The chain joins TRBV14 to TRBJ2-7; a weak D match, TRBD1 (6 bases). There are 16 residues in the CDR3. CDR1 is SGHDN and CDR2 is FVKESK in the germline V gene. V gave up 2 bases and J gave up 5 bases, with 19 bases separating them. The CDR3: CASSQQDRYKSDEQYF. Here the CDR3 DNA reads TGTGCCAGCAGCCAACAAGACAGGTACAAATCCGACGAGCAGTACTTC.

The chain recombines TRBV4-3 with TRBJ2-3; 11 positions agree with TRBD2. This CDR3 comprises 16 residues. V was clipped by 0 bases and J by 4 bases; unmatched bases: 3. Germline CDR1 is LGHNA and CDR2 is YSLEER. The CDR3 is CASSQDLAGGSDTQYF. The CDR3 DNA sequence: TGCGCCAGCAGCCAAGATCTAGCGGGGGGATCAGATACGCAGTATTTT.